This T cell receptor (beta chain) was recovered during a study of T cells after yellow fever vaccination. Study summary: Preparing low-cell-number fractions relied on SMART-Seq v4 Ultra Low Input. The study, taken as a whole, reports: Post-booster samples contained most primary-vaccination clones (roughly 96% CD4, about 85% CD8).

CDR3 size: 14 residues. V was clipped by 6 bases and J by 6 bases; unmatched bases: 8. Germline loops: CDR1 SGHKS, CDR2 YYEKEE (reference sequence). TCRdb ran MiXCR on the 5' RACE reads and lists one entry per CDR3 protein. Among fewer than 400,000 distinct CDR3 sequences, roughly 6.2% were seen once, and the ten largest hold roughly 15%. This clonotype was observed a few times. The antigen remains unidentified. This receptor was identified in a man younger than 40 who received the YFV17D yellow fever vaccine. The chain joins TRBV5-5 to TRBJ2-3; 9 positions match TRBD2. The specimen comprised PBMCs, sampled 5 days after the yellow fever booster vaccination. Written as DNA, the CDR3 is TGTGCCAGCATCGTTAGCGGGAGTCGGGATACGCAGTATTTT. This encodes CASIVSGSRDTQYF.